Presented here are 7 T cell receptor beta chains from one specimen sequenced in a study of cytotoxic CD8 clonotypes in ibrutinib-treated CLL. Only in-frame clones appear in the TCRdb table, and some are missing; sequencing was by immunoSEQ multiplex PCR. The table lists approximately 140,000 clones, approximately 77% of them singletons, with approximately 27% in the top ten. The input for sequencing was PBMCs, taken after 12 months of ibrutinib treatment. The receptors were sampled from a human donor with chronic lymphocytic leukemia.

The rearrangement uses TRBV2 and TRBJ2-1, with TRBD2 matching 12 bases. The germline V gene encodes CDR1 SNHLY and CDR2 FYNNEI. Germline trimming cut 5 bases from V and 7 bases from J; bases unmatched to any gene: 15. This CDR3 spans 18 amino acids. CDR3 bases: TGTGCCAGCAGTTTTTTTTTGGGAATCGGGACTAGCGGGAATGAGCAGTTCTTC. Protein product: CASSFFLGIGTSGNEQFF.

The V call is TRBV15, the J call TRBJ1-4; D ambiguous. Per the germline V gene, CDR1 is LNHNV and CDR2 is YYDKDF (reference sequence). The CDR3 has 12 amino acids. Trimming took 0 bases from V and 7 from J, leaving 3 bases between them. CDR3 protein: CATSREGEKLFF. CDR3 DNA: TGTGCCACCAGCAGAGAGGGTGAAAAACTGTTTTTT.

Comment on this clone: Other DNA sequences in the same sample also yield this CDR3. The rearrangement links TRBV9 to TRBJ2-3; perhaps D is TRBD1 or TRBD2 (5 bases each). The CDR3 has 13 amino acids. Germline V gene sequence: CDR1 SGDLS, CDR2 YYNGEE. V was pared by 0 bases and J by 6 bases, with 8 bases between. The CDR3 DNA follows: TGTGCCAGCAGCGTAGGAGGGACGGATACGCAGTATTTT. It translates to CASSVGGTDTQYF.

This clone was seen just once. The chain is built from TRBV15 and TRBJ2-3; D may be TRBD2 (5 bases). The CDR3 contains 14 residues. Trimming took off 0 bases at V and 6 bases at J, with 10 bases between the two ends. The germline gives CDR1 LNHNV, CDR2 YYDKDF (reference sequence). The CDR3 coding sequence is TGTGCCACCAGCAGAGAGGACTCCTTTGATACGCAGTATTTT. Encoded protein: CATSREDSFDTQYF.

The chain is built from TRBV27 and TRBJ1-1; perhaps TRBD1 as D (5 bases). V was cut by 3 bases and J by 5 bases, with 13 bases left in between. Germline CDR1 reads MNHEY; CDR2 reads SMNVEV (reference sequence). The CDR3 contains 14 residues. CDR3 DNA: TGTGCCAGCAGTTTGGCGCAGGGCTGGACTGAAGCTTTCTTT. Protein product: CASSLAQGWTEAFF.

This chain uses TRBV19 with TRBJ2-1, with D maybe TRBD2 (6 bases). Trimming took 3 bases from V and 1 from J, leaving 13 bases between them. Germline V lookup: CDR1 LNHDA, CDR2 SQIVND (reference sequence). The CDR3 runs 16 residues. CDR3: CASSIRTRGSYNEQFF. CDR3 coding DNA: TGTGCCAGTAGTATCCGGACGCGGGGATCCTACAATGAGCAGTTCTTC. Drawing the rest from reference TRBV19 and TRBJ2-1, the complete variable domain is DGGITQSPKYLFRKEGQNVTLSCEQNLNHDAMYWYRQDPGQGLRLIYYSQIVNDFQKGDIAEGYSVSREKKESFPLTVTSAQKNPTAFYLCASSIRTRGSYNEQFFGPGTRLTVL.

V usage is TRBV4-1 and J usage is TRBJ1-4; 8 nucleotides line up with TRBD1. Germline values: CDR1 MGHRA, CDR2 YSYEKL. CDR3 length equals 15 residues. V gave up 4 bases and J gave up 3 bases; unmatched junction bases: 4. CDR3 residues: CASSRIQGANEKLFF. In DNA form, the CDR3 reads TGCGCCAGCAGCCGGATACAGGGGGCTAATGAAAAACTGTTTTTT.